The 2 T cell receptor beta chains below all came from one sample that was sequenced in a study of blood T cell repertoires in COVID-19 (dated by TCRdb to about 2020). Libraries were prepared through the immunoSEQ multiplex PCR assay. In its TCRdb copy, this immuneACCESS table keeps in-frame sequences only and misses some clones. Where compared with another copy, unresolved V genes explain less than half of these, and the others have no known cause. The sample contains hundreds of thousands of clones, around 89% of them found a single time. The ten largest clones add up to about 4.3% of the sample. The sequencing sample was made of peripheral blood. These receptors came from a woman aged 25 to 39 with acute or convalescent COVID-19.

The DNA for the CDR3 is TGCAGTGCTAGTTCGGGAGTTAATGAAAAACTGTTTTTT. As protein: CSASSGVNEKLFF. The chain joins TRBV20-1 to TRBJ1-4; D call uncertain. The CDR3 sequence is 13 residues long. The germline CDR1 and CDR2 sequences are DFQATT and SNEGSKA (reference sequence). V gave up 3 bases and J gave up 4 bases, with 9 bases separating them.

CDR3 in DNA: TGTGCCAGCAGCTTAGCCCCACCGGGCAGGGCAAGGAGCTACGAGCAGTACTTC. Translating gives CASSLAPPGRARSYEQYF. This chain connects TRBV7-9 to TRBJ2-7, with TRBD1 as a possible D gene (5 bases). The CDR3 is 18 residues long. CDR1 SEHNR and CDR2 FQNEAQ come from the germline V gene (reference sequence). V lost 0 bases and J 3 bases, leaving 21 bases between the germline ends.